The 9 T cell receptor beta chains in this list originate from one sample, sequenced in a study of early T cells in non-severe SARS-CoV-2 infection. MiXCR, applied by TCRdb to the 5' RACE reads, yields one record per CDR3 protein. Of tens of thousands of distinct CDR3 sequences in the sample, around 13% were seen once. The sequencing sample was made of whole blood. These receptors came from an adult who was a healthcare worker with PCR-confirmed SARS-CoV-2 infection or an uninfected control (not recorded which).

The DNA for the CDR3 is TGCAGCGTGAGGGGGCTCCCTGGGACCGGGGAGCTGTTTTTT. Its protein product is CSVRGLPGTGELFF. The J gene is TRBJ2-2, the V gene TRBV29-1; 7 bases map to TRBD1. Germline values: CDR1 SQVTM, CDR2 ANQGSEA. V was clipped by 6 bases and J by 5 bases; unmatched bases: 9. This CDR3 is built from 14 residues.

The V gene is TRBV11-2, the J gene TRBJ1-1, with D unresolved. Germline CDR1 SGHAT, CDR2 FQNNGV. V was pared by 4 bases and J by 0 bases, with 6 bases between. The CDR3 has 13 amino acids. The CDR3 DNA sequence: TGTGCCAGCAGCTCTAAGTTGAACACTGAAGCTTTCTTT. It is translated as CASSSKLNTEAFF.

This clonotype was observed a handful of times. The chain has TRBV7-9 and TRBJ2-4, with D possibly being TRBD2 (6 bases). The CDR3 extends over 14 amino acids. The germline V and J ends were trimmed by 3 bases and 0 bases, with 6 bases remaining between them. Germline-derived CDR1 and CDR2 are SEHNR and FQNEAQ (reference sequence). CDR3 coding DNA: TGTGCCAGCAGCTTGGGACTAGCCAAAAACATTCAGTACTTC. It specifies CASSLGLAKNIQYF.

This clonotype appeared a few times. The J gene is TRBJ2-2, the V gene TRBV7-9; D might be TRBD1 (6 bases). The germline V gene has CDR1 SEHNR and CDR2 FQNEAQ (reference sequence). Between the trimmed V and J ends, which lost 4 bases and 0 bases, there was a span of 12 bases. This CDR3 region has 16 residues. The CDR3 nucleotides are TGTGCCAGCAGCTCCTCAGGGACAACGAACACCGGGGAGCTGTTTTTT. Amino acid sequence: CASSSSGTTNTGELFF.

The genes are TRBV6-2 or TRBV6-3 and TRBJ2-2; 11 nucleotides align to TRBD2. Germline V CDR1 and CDR2: MNHEY, SVGEGT. The CDR3 totals 18 residues. The V and J ends lost 2 bases and 4 bases, in that order; junction bases with no gene match: 9. CDR3 sequence: CASSYPLLAGGITGELFF. Here the CDR3 DNA reads TGTGCCAGCAGTTACCCTCTTCTAGCGGGGGGCATCACCGGGGAGCTGTTTTTT.

This chain connects TRBV30 to TRBJ2-1; TRBD2 is a possible D gene (5 bases). The length of the CDR3 is 13 residues. Between the trimmed V and J ends, which lost 0 bases and 3 bases, there was a span of 6 bases. The germline CDR1 and CDR2 sequences are GTSNPN and SVGIG (reference sequence). CDR3 nucleotides: TGTGCCTGGAGTGTGAGCGGCTACAATGAGCAGTTCTTC. Translated, it gives CAWSVSGYNEQFF.

This clonotype was seen ten or more times. J is TRBJ2-7 and V is TRBV2, with D possibly being TRBD2 (5 bases). The germline V gene has CDR1 SNHLY and CDR2 FYNNEI. Deletions cut 6 bases from V and 3 bases from J, with 6 bases between. The CDR3 is 11 residues long. CDR3 nucleotide sequence: TGTGCCAGCAGGAGGGTCTACGAGCAGTACTTC. This codes for CASRRVYEQYF. Complete variable domain (other parts from reference TRBV2 and TRBJ2-7): EPEVTQTPSHQVTQMGQEVILRCVPISNHLYFYWYRQILGQKVEFLVSFYNNEISEKSEIFDDQFSVERPDGSNFTLKIRSTKLEDSAMYFCASRRVYEQYFGPGTRLTVT.

The chain uses TRBV2 and TRBJ2-1; 9 bases align to TRBD2. Germline values: CDR1 SNHLY, CDR2 FYNNEI. With 1 base clipped from V and 0 bases from J, the junction kept 4 bases outside the gene matches. CDR3 length: 17 amino acids. CDR3 in DNA: TGTGCCAGCAGTGAAGAAGCGGGGGGCCTCTCCTACAATGAGCAGTTCTTC. Amino acid sequence: CASSEEAGGLSYNEQFF.

This clonotype was recorded many times. The junction departs from the called germline gene at one end, perhaps through a read error. This chain connects TRBV2 to TRBJ2-7; D is possibly TRBD1 or TRBD2 (5 bases each). Germline V gives CDR1 SNHLY, CDR2 FYNNEI. The CDR3 is made up of 15 amino acids. The CDR3 DNA follows: TGTGCCAGCAGTGGGGGTCTGGGGGTGTCCTCCGAGCAGTACTTC. This translates into CASSGGLGVSSEQYF.